This TCR beta chain was sequenced during a study of OX40 agonist ivuxolimab in advanced cancers. For this clone: Its antigen remains unidentified.

Some clones are missing from TCRdb's copy, which holds only in-frame ones; the method was immunoSEQ multiplex PCR. The sample lists about 70,000 clones; 92% were seen once. The study's findings and limits: There was clonal expansion of CD4+ and CD8+ blood T cells by week 6 at 0.1 to 3.0 mg/kg.

The germline CDR1 and CDR2 sequences are MNHNY and SVGAGI (reference sequence). The V end lost 2 bases, the J end lost 3 bases, and 5 bases lay between the germline ends. There are 12 residues in the CDR3. This clonotype was sampled from an adult with an advanced solid tumor such as melanoma, head and neck, liver or kidney cancer. This chain links TRBV6-6 with TRBJ2-7; D remains ambiguous. The material was CD4+ or CD8+ T cells sorted from blood, obtained in a trial of the OX40 agonist ivuxolimab. The CDR3 coding sequence is TGTGCCAGCAGTTACAATCTCTACGAGCAGTACTTC. Translating it yields CASSYNLYEQYF.